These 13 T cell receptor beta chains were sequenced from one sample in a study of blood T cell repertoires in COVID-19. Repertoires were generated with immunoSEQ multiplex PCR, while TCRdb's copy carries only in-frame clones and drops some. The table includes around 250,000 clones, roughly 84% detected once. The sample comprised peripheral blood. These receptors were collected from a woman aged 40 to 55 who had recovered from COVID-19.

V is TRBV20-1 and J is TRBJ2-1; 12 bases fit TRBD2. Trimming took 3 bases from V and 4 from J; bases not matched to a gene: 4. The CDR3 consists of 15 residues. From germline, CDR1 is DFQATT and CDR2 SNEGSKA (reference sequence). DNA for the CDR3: TGCAGTGCTAGTACTAGCGGGGGGAATTACAATGAGCAGTTCTTC. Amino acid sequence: CSASTSGGNYNEQFF.

The CDR3 region has the DNA TGCGCCAGCAGCTTGGGGGCCCAAGGGGGGGCAATTGAGCAGTTCTTC. Residues: CASSLGAQGGAIEQFF. The gene calls are TRBV5-1 and TRBJ2-1; TRBD2 is a possible D gene (7 bases). V dropped 0 bases and J dropped 9 bases, with 19 bases sitting between them. This CDR3 has 16 amino acids. Germline V CDR1 and CDR2: SGHRS, YFSETQ.

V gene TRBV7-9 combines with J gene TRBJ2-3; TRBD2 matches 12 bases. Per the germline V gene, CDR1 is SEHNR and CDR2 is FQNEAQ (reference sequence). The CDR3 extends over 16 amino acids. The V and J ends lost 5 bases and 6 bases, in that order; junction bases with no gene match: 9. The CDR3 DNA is TGTGCCAGCAGCCCTGGACTAGCGGGGAACAGGGATACGCAGTATTTT. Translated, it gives CASSPGLAGNRDTQYF.

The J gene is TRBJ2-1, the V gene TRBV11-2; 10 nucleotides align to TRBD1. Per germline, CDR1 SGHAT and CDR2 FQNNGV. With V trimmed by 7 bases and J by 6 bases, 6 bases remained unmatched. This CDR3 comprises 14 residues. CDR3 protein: CASNRDRGANEQFF. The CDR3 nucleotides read TGTGCCAGCAACCGGGACAGGGGAGCCAATGAGCAGTTCTTC.

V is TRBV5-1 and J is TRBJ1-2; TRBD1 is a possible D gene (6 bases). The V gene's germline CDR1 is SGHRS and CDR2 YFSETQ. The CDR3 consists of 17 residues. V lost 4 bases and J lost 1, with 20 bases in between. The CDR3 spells CASSPTGTLNLNYGYTF. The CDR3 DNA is TGCGCCAGCAGCCCGACAGGCACACTGAACCTTAACTATGGCTACACCTTC.

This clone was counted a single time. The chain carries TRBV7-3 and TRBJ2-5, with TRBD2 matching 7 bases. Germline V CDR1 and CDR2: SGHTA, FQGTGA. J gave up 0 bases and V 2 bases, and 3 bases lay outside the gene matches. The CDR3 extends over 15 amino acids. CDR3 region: CASSLQGTNQETQYF. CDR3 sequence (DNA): TGTGCCAGCAGCTTACAAGGGACTAACCAAGAGACCCAGTACTTC.

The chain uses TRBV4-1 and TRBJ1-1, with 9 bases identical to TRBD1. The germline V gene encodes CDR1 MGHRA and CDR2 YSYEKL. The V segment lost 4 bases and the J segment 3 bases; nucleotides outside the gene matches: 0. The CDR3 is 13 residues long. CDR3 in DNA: TGCGCCAGCAGCCGGGACAGGGACACTGAAGCTTTCTTT. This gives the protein CASSRDRDTEAFF.

The CDR3 region is CASSEIGTYNEQFF. CDR3 nucleotide sequence: TGTGCCAGCAGTGAAATCGGGACCTACAATGAGCAGTTCTTC. V and J are TRBV6-1 and TRBJ2-1; possible D gene TRBD2, 5 bases. The ends were cut back, 2 bases at V and 2 bases at J, with 7 bases in the middle. The CDR3 is 14 amino acids. Germline V lookup: CDR1 MNHNS, CDR2 SASEGT.

CDR3 sequence: CASSYGGFGPQHF. DNA for the CDR3: TGTGCCAGCAGTTATGGGGGGTTTGGGCCCCAGCATTTT. The chain combines TRBV28 with TRBJ1-5; D is possibly TRBD1 (5 bases). Trimming pared 4 bases from V and 9 bases from J, leaving 13 bases between. The CDR3 has 13 residues. The V gene's germline CDR1 is MDHEN and CDR2 SYDVKM.

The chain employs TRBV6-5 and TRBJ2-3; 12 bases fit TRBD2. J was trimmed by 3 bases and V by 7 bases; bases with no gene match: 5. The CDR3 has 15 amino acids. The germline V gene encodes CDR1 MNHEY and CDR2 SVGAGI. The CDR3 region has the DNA TGTGCCAGCACAAGGACTAGCGGGGAAACAGATACGCAGTATTTT. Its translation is CASTRTSGETDTQYF.

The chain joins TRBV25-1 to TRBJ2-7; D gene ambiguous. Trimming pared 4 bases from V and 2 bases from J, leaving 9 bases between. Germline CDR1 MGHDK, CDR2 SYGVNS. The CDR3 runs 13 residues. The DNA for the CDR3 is TGTGCCAGCAGTGGACTTCCACCCTACGAGCAGTACTTC. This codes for CASSGLPPYEQYF.

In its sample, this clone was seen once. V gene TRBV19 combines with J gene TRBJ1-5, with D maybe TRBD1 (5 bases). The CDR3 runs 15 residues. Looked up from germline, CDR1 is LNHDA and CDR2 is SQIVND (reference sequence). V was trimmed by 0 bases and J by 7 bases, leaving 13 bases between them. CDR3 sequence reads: CASSIDGASRQPQHF. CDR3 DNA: TGTGCCAGTAGTATAGATGGGGCCAGTAGGCAGCCCCAGCATTTT.

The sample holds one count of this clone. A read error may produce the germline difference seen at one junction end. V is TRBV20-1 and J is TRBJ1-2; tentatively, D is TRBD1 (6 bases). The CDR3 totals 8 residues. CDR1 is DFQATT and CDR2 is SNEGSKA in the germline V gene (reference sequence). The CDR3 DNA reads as TGCAGTGCTAGAGGACAGGCCTTC. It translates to CSARGQAF.